Sequencing of this TCR beta chain was carried out in a study of vaccination and CD4 T cells after COVID-19. Whole-study context: The cells were exposed to overlapping spike peptides originating from SARS-CoV-2, HCoV-NL63, HCoV-OC43 and HCoV-229E for stimulation.

Stated treatment: roughly 10-day PBMC culture with coronavirus spike peptide pools or control peptides (ViraFEST assay). With peptide pools, ViraFEST first expanded antigen-specific T cells and afterwards sequenced their TCRs. Days 3 and 7 saw half the medium swapped for fresh IL-2 medium. Notes on this clonotype: Its antigen remains unknown.

The Oncomine TCR Beta short-read assay sequenced DNA from cultured CD4+ T cells. Once CD4+ T cells had been cultured, genomic DNA was extracted from them. MiXCR, run by TCRdb on the PCR reads, gives a single entry per CDR3 protein. The profile covers roughly 10,000 distinct CDR3 sequences, with about 30% appearing a single time and more than 20% taken by the ten largest. This CDR3 is 14 amino acids long. The germline V gene has CDR1 SGHDT and CDR2 YYEEEE. V was cut by 3 bases and J by 0 bases, with 9 bases left in between. This chain joins TRBV5-6 and TRBJ1-1; no definite D call. Source material: cultured CD4+ T cells from blood. This TCR was sampled from a human donor with COVID-19. The CDR3, as DNA: TGTGCCAGCAGCTGGCCAGCCTTGAACACTGAAGCTTTCTTT. As protein: CASSWPALNTEAFF. Filled out from reference TRBV5-6 and TRBJ1-1, the complete variable domain reads DAGVTQSPTHLIKTRGQQVTLRCSPKSGHDTVSWYQQALGQGPQFIFQYYEEEERQRGNFPDRFSGHQFPNYSSELNVNALLLGDSALYLCASSWPALNTEAFFGQGTRLTVV.